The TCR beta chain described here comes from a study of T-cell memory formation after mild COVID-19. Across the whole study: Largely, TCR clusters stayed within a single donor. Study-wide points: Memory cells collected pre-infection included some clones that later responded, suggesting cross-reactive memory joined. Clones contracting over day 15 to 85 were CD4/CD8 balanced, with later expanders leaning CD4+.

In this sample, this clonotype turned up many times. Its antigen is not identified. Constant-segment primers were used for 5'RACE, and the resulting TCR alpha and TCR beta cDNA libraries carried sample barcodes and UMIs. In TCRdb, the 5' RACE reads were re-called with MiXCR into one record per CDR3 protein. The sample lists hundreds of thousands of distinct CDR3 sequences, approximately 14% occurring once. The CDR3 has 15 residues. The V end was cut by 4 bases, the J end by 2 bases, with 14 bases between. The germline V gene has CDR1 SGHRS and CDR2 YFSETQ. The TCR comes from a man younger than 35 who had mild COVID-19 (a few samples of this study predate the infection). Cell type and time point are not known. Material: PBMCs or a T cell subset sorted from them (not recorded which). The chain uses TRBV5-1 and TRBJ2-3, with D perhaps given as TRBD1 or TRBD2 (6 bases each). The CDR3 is CASSPRTGATDTQYF. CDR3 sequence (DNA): TGCGCCAGCAGCCCCCGGACGGGGGCCACAGATACGCAGTATTTT.